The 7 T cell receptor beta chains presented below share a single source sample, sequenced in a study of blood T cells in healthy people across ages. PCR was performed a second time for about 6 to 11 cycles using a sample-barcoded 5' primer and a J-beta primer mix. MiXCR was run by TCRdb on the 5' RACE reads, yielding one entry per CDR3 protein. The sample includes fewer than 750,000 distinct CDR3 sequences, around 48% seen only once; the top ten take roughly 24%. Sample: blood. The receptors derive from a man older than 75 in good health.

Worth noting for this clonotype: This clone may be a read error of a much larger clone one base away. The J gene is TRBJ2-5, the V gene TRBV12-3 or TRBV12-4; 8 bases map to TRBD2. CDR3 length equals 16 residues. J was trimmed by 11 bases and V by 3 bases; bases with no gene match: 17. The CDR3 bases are TGTGCCAGCAGTTTTTTTGCCAGCGGGGGTGGCAATGAGCAGTACTTC. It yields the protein CASSFFASGGGNEQYF.

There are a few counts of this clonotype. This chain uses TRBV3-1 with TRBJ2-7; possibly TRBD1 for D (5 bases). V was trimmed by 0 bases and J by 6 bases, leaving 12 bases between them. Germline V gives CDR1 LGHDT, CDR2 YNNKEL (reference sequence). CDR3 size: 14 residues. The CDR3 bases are TGTGCCAGCAGCCAAGACAGGGTATATGGCGAGCAGTACTTC. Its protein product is CASSQDRVYGEQYF.

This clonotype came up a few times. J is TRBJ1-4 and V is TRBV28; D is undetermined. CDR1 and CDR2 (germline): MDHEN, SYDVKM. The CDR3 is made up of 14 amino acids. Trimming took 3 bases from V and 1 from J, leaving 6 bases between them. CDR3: CASSLGITNEKLFF. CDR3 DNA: TGTGCCAGCAGTTTGGGAATAACTAATGAAAAACTGTTTTTT.

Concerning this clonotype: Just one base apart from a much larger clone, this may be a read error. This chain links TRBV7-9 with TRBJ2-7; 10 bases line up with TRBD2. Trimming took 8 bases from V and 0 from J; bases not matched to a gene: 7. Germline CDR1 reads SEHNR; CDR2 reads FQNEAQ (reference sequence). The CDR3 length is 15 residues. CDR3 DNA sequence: TGTGCCAGCGGCCAAGGGACTAGCGACTCCTACGAGCAGTACTTC. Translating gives CASGQGTSDSYEQYF.

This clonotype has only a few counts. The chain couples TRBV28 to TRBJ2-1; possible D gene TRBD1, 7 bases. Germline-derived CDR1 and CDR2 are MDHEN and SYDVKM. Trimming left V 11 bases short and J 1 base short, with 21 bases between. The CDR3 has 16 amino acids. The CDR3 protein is CAGQGGTSRSYNEQFF. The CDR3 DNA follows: TGTGCCGGGCAGGGGGGAACTAGCCGATCCTACAATGAGCAGTTCTTC.

This chain's CDR3 is CSVPGSGTESSYEQYF. CDR3 coding DNA: TGCAGCGTCCCCGGATCCGGGACAGAAAGCTCCTACGAGCAGTACTTC. This chain connects TRBV29-1 to TRBJ2-7; 7 nucleotides agree with TRBD1. After removal of 6 bases from V and 0 bases from J, the junction contained 14 bases not matched to a gene. The CDR3 is 16 amino acids. The germline V gene encodes CDR1 SQVTM and CDR2 ANQGSEA.

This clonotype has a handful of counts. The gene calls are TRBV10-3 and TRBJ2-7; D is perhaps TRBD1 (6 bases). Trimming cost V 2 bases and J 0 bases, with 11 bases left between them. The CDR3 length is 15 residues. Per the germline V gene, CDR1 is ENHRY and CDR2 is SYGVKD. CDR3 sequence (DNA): TGTGCCATCAGTGAGGTTGACAGGTCCTCCTACGAGCAGTACTTC. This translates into CAISEVDRSSYEQYF.